This TCR beta chain appears in the sequencing data of a study of blood T cells in healthy people across ages. It was with a sample-barcoded 5' primer and a J-beta primer mix that a second PCR of about 6 to 12 cycles was run. Unique molecular identifiers of 12 random nucleotides labeled each cDNA. A single record per CDR3 protein comes from TCRdb applying MiXCR to the 5' RACE reads. The data hold 600,000 to 650,000 distinct CDR3 sequences, with around three fifths observed a single time. Donors were healthy Caucasian individuals from Russia aged roughly 6 to 100. Every donor gave 9.5 to 10 milliliters of peripheral blood. Trimming cost V 5 bases and J 1 base; bases outside gene matches: 12. The CDR3 totals 18 residues.

The TCR originated in a man in his 60s in good health. The sequenced sample consisted of blood. V and J are TRBV12-3 or TRBV12-4 and TRBJ2-5, with 11 bases that match TRBD2. The chain's CDR3 is CASSQGELAGAFQETQYF. The CDR3 coding sequence is TGTGCCAGCAGTCAAGGGGAACTAGCGGGGGCCTTCCAAGAGACCCAGTACTTC.